The 3 T cell receptor beta chains reported below all come from one sample, sequenced in a study of T cells in Graves' hyperthyroidism and ophthalmopathy (dated by TCRdb to between 2017 and 2020). Preparation of the library involved multiplex PCR. This sample was sequenced with an Illumina HiSeq 2000. The TCR beta CDR3 regions were amplified from RNA transcripts. For the first round of RT-PCR on the TCR CDR3, the HTBI primer set was used together with the Qiagen OneStep RT-PCR kit. TCRdb reprocessed the public reads (quality trimming at Q25 with fastp, clone calling with MiXCR) and kept in-frame beta chains. Entries that share a CDR3 protein sequence are merged under the most common genes and DNA. Here the sample has fewer than 500,000 distinct CDR3 sequences; roughly 14% occur a single time. The leading ten clones occupy roughly a fifth of the sample. Sequencing was performed on blood. The receptors were gathered from a woman aged 25-40 years with Graves' ophthalmopathy.

This clonotype was observed many times. The chain joins TRBV20-1 to TRBJ1-2; D is uncertain. Germline-derived CDR1 and CDR2 are DFQATT and SNEGSKA (reference sequence). The CDR3 spans 15 residues. V was clipped by 5 bases and J by 6 bases, with 22 bases between them. The CDR3 loop reads CSAFPLAGRRDGYTF. The CDR3 coding sequence is TGCAGTGCTTTCCCTCTCGCGGGGAGGAGGGATGGCTACACCTTC.

This clonotype was observed at least ten times. The gene calls are TRBV18 and TRBJ1-3; D uncertain. The V end was cut by 1 base, the J end by 2 bases, with 9 bases between. Germline V gene sequence: CDR1 KGHSH, CDR2 LQKENI. The CDR3 loop spans 15 amino acids. For the CDR3, the DNA is TGTGCCAGCTCACCACGTCCGGGAACTGGAAACACCATATATTTT. Translation gives CASSPRPGTGNTIYF.

This clonotype was recorded many times. The V call is TRBV28, the J call TRBJ2-6; D uncertain. The germline CDR1 and CDR2 sequences are MDHEN and SYDVKM. V lost 10 bases and J lost 2, with 6 bases in between. The CDR3 is 12 residues long. This chain's CDR3 is CAIPTGANVLTF. The CDR3 DNA follows: TGTGCCATTCCCACTGGGGCCAACGTCCTGACTTTC.